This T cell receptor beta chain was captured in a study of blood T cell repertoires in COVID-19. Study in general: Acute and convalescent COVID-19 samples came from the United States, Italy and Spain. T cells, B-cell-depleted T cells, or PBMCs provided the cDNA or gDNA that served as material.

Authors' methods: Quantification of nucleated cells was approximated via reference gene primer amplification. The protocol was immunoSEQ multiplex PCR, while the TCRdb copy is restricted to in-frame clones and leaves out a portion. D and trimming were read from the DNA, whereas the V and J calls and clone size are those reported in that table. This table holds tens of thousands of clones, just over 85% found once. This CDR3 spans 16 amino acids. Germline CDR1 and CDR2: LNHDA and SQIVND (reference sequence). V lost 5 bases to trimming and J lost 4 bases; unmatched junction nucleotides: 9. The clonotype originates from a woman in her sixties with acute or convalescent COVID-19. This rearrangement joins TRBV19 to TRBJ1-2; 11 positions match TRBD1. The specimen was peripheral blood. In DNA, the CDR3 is TGTGCCAGTAGTCCGTGGGACAGGGGGTATCCCTATGGCTACACCTTC. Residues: CASSPWDRGYPYGYTF.